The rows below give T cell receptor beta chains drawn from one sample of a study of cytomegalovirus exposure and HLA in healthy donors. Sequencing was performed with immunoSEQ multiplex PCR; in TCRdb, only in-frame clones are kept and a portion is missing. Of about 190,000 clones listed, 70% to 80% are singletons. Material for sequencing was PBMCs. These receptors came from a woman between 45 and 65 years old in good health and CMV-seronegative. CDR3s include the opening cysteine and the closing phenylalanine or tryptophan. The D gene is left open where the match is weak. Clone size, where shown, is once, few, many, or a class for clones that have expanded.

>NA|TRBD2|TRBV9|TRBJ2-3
CAGSVTSVGTDTQYF
TGTGCCGGCAGCGTGACTAGCGTGGGCACAGATACGCAGTATTTT
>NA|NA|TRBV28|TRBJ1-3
CASSLGPREGNTIYF
TGTGCCAGCAGTTTAGGGCCAAGAGAGGGAAACACCATATATTTT
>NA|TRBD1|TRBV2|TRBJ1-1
CASRGDRAEAFF
TGTGCCAGCAGGGGGGACAGGGCCGAAGCTTTCTTT
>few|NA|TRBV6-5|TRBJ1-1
CASSTAMVNTEAFF
TGTGCCAGCAGTACCGCGATGGTGAACACTGAAGCTTTCTTT
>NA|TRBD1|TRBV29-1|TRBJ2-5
CSVDGSGGRQETQYF
TGCAGCGTTGATGGATCAGGGGGAAGGCAAGAGACCCAGTACTTC
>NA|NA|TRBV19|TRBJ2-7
CASRSGGTRVGNEQYF
TGTGCCAGTAGGTCCGGAGGGACCAGGGTCGGCAACGAGCAGTACTTC
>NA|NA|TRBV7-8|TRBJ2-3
CASSLAPTRTDTQYF
TGTGCCAGCAGCTTAGCACCGACTCGCACAGATACGCAGTATTTT
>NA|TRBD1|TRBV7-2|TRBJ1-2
CASSLGGTGHGYTF
TGTGCCAGCAGCTTAGGGGGGACAGGTCATGGCTACACCTTC
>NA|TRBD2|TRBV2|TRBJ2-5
CASSEVTSGTETQYF
TGTGCCAGCAGTGAAGTTACTAGCGGTACAGAGACCCAGTACTTC
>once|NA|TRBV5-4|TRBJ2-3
CASSLPGRTDTQYF
TGTGCCAGCAGCTTGCCGGGTCGGACAGATACGCAGTATTTT
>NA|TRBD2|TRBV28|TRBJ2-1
CASSGSGREYNEQFF
TGTGCCAGCAGTGGGAGCGGGAGAGAATACAATGAGCAGTTCTTC
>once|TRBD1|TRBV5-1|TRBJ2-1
CASSLPGQIYNEQFF
TGCGCCAGCAGCTTGCCGGGACAGATATACAATGAGCAGTTCTTC
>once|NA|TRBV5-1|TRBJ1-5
CASARSRGARNQPQHF
TGCGCCAGCGCCCGTTCCAGAGGAGCGAGGAATCAGCCCCAGCATTTT
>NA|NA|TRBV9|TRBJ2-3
CASSTGLAADTQYF
TGTGCCAGCAGCACGGGACTGGCCGCAGATACGCAGTATTTT
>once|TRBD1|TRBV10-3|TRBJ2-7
CAISKQGLHEQYF
TGTGCCATATCAAAACAGGGGCTGCACGAGCAGTACTTC
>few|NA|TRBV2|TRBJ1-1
CASSDGGVKTEAFF
TGTGCCAGCAGTGACGGAGGGGTTAAAACTGAAGCTTTCTTT
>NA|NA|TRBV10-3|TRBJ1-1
CAISESGGMNTEAFF
TGTGCCATCAGTGAGTCGGGGGGGATGAACACTGAAGCTTTCTTT
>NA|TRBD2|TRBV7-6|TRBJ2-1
CASSLERGQRKTSGSGNEQFF
TGTGCCAGCAGCTTAGAGCGGGGACAGCGGAAGACTAGCGGGAGTGGCAATGAGCAGTTCTTC
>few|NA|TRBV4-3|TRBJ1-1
CASSQVGGTEAFF
TGCGCCAGCAGCCAGGTGGGGGGGACTGAAGCTTTCTTT
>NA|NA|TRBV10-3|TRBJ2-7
CAIHNGGLGYEQYF
TGTGCCATCCACAATGGGGGGTTAGGCTACGAGCAGTACTTC
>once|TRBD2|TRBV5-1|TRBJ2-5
CASSPAGAIYQETQYF
TGCGCCAGCAGCCCAGCGGGGGCGATTTATCAAGAGACCCAGTACTTC
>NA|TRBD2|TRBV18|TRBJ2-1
CASSPPGLAEYNEQFF
TGTGCCAGCTCACCACCGGGACTAGCGGAGTACAATGAGCAGTTCTTC
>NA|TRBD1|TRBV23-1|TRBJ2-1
CASSQSPRGPFF
TGCGCCAGCAGTCAATCCCCCAGGGGGCCGTTCTTC
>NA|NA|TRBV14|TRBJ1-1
CASSQARTGEAFF
TGTGCCAGCAGCCAAGCTCGAACTGGTGAAGCTTTCTTT
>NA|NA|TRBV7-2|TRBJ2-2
CASSTLGRTGELFF
TGTGCCAGCAGCACATTAGGGAGGACCGGGGAGCTGTTTTTT
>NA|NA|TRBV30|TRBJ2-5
CAWSASLAWGETQYF
TGTGCCTGGAGTGCAAGCCTAGCGTGGGGGGAGACCCAGTACTTC
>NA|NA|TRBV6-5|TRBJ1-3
CASSYVTGFSGNTIYF
TGTGCCAGCAGTTACGTGACAGGATTCTCTGGAAACACCATATATTTT
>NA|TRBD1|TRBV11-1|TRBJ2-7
CASSPDRAQSYEQYF
TGTGCCAGCAGCCCAGACAGGGCTCAGTCCTACGAGCAGTACTTC
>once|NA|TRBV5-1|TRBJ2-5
CASSLAGGELLYF
TGCGCCAGCAGCTTGGCCGGCGGGGAACTCCTGTACTTC
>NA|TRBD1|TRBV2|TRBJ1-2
CASSETPDRGYGYTF
TGTGCCAGCAGTGAAACCCCGGACAGGGGCTATGGCTACACCTTC
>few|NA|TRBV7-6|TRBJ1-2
CASSFGGGYGYTF
TGTGCCAGCAGCTTCGGGGGAGGCTATGGCTACACCTTC
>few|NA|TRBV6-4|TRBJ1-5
CASRSRGGASNQPQHF
TGTGCCAGCAGATCGAGGGGGGGGGCCAGCAATCAGCCCCAGCATTTT
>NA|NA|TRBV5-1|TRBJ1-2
CASSIDFGDYGYTF
TGCGCCAGCAGCATCGACTTCGGGGATTATGGCTACACCTTC
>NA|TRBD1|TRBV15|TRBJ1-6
CATSRENTGVLSSPLHF
TGTGCCACCAGCAGAGAAAACACAGGGGTCTTATCTTCACCCCTCCACTTT
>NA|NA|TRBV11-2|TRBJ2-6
CASSLVLSGANVLTF
TGTGCCAGCAGCTTAGTCCTCTCTGGGGCCAACGTCCTGACTTTC
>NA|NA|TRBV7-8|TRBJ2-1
CASSRIRRGYSYNEQFF
TGTGCCAGCAGCCGGATACGTCGGGGGTACTCCTACAATGAGCAGTTCTTC
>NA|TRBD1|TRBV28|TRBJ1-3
CASSLGTGAGNTIYF
TGTGCCAGCAGCCTTGGGACAGGGGCAGGAAACACCATATATTTT
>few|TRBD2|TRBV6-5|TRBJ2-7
CASTSGTSGYEQYF
TGTGCCAGCACATCCGGGACTAGCGGCTACGAGCAGTACTTC
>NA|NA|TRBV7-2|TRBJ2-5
CASSLDQALQETQYF
TGTGCCAGCAGCTTAGACCAGGCACTCCAAGAGACCCAGTACTTC
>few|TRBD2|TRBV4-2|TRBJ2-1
CASSQGTLAGLYNEQFF
TGTGCCAGCAGCCAGGGCACGTTAGCGGGGCTATACAATGAGCAGTTCTTC
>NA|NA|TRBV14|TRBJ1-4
CASSPQGLGEKLFF
TGTGCCAGCAGCCCCCAGGGACTGGGGGAAAAACTGTTTTTT
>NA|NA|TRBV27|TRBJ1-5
CASSSTDYSQPQHF
TGTGCCAGCAGTTCCACAGATTATTCTCAGCCCCAGCATTTT
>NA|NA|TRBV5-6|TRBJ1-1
CASSFRVGNTEAFF
TGTGCCAGCAGCTTCAGGGTGGGGAACACTGAAGCTTTCTTT